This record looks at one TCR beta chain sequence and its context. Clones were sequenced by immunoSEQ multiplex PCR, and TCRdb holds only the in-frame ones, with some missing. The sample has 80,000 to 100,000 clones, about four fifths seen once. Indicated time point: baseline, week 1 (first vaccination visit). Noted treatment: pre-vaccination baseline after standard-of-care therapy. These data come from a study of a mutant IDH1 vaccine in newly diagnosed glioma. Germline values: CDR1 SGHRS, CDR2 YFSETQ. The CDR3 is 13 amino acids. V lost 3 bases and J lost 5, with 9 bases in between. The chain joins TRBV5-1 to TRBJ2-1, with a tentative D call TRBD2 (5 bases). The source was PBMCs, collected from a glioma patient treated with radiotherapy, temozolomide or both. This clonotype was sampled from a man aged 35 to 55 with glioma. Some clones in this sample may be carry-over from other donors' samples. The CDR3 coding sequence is TGCGCCAGCAGCTACTACGGGGACAATGAGCAGTTCTTC. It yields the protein CASSYYGDNEQFF.